Following are 15 T cell receptor beta chains from one sample sequenced in a study of vaccination and CD4 T cells after COVID-19 (dated by TCRdb to the early 2020s). Receptors were amplified or captured by PCR. The instrument was an Illumina iSeq 100. TCR sequencing of DNA from cultured CD4+ T cells used the Oncomine TCR Beta short-read assay at the Johns Hopkins FTIC core. The public reads were quality trimmed at Q25 with fastp and then assembled into clones with MiXCR by TCRdb, keeping productive beta chains. One record per CDR3 amino acid sequence lists the most common genes and DNA. The sample table records about 8,100 distinct CDR3 sequences; around 60% of these occur just once. Of the sample, 25% to 35% falls within the top ten clones. The sample's treatment or condition label, in plain terms: roughly 11-day PBMC culture with coronavirus spike peptide pools or control peptides (ViraFEST assay).

The antigens these receptors bind are not known. Material: CD4+ T cells from blood, cultured in vitro. Receptor source: a human donor who had recovered from COVID-19.

This clonotype has just a few counts. The chain combines TRBV2 with TRBJ2-4, with D hard to call. Trimming left V 0 bases short and J 7 bases short, with 10 bases between. This CDR3 contains 14 residues. Germline CDR1 SNHLY, CDR2 FYNNEI. CDR3 nucleotide sequence: TGTGCCAGCAGTGAAGCCGTCTGGGATAACATTCAGTACTTC. It encodes CASSEAVWDNIQYF.

The V call is TRBV7-2, the J call TRBJ2-5; TRBD2 aligns across 7 bases. J was trimmed by 0 bases and V by 5 bases; bases with no gene match: 12. This CDR3 spans 17 amino acids. From germline, CDR1 is SGHTA and CDR2 FQGNSA. The CDR3 bases are TGTGCCAGCAGCCCACCCCGGGTAGCGGGCAACCAAGAGACCCAGTACTTC. Translated: CASSPPRVAGNQETQYF.

This clonotype was observed a single time. This sequence joins TRBV25-1 and TRBJ2-2; TRBD1 is a possible D gene (6 bases). Germline values: CDR1 MGHDK, CDR2 SYGVNS. Deletions cut 7 bases from V and 1 base from J, with 13 bases between. This CDR3 spans 15 amino acids. CDR3 DNA: TGTGCCAGCACCGCCACACAGGGGAACACCGGGGAGCTGTTTTTT. It encodes CASTATQGNTGELFF.

This clonotype turned up a few times. The chain couples TRBV7-9 to TRBJ2-5, with D uncertain. CDR1 is SEHNR, CDR2 FQNEAQ, per germline (reference sequence). V was clipped by 5 bases and J by 7 bases, with 23 bases between them. CDR3 length equals 16 residues. The CDR3 nucleotides read TGTGCCAGCAGCGCAAAAGAGGCGGTTCCCTGGACGACCCAGTACTTC. It is translated as CASSAKEAVPWTTQYF.

CDR3 region: CSARDPRTALSVYTF. The CDR3 DNA follows: TGCAGTGCTAGAGATCCGAGGACGGCCCTAAGCGTCTACACCTTC. This sequence joins TRBV20-1 and TRBJ1-2; D is unclear. Germline V gives CDR1 DFQATT, CDR2 SNEGSKA (reference sequence). Between the trimmed V and J ends, which lost 0 bases and 10 bases, there was a span of 21 bases. The CDR3 length is 15 residues.

This clonotype was seen a few times. The chain employs TRBV25-1 and TRBJ1-1, with D possibly matching TRBD1 (5 bases). Trimming removed 10 bases from V and 4 bases from J, with 25 bases in between. Germline-derived CDR1 and CDR2 are MGHDK and SYGVNS. CDR3 length equals 16 residues. CDR3 amino acids: CATSRYSGRGVTEAFF. Written as DNA, the CDR3 is TGTGCCACCAGCCGATACTCCGGACGGGGGGTCACTGAAGCTTTCTTT.

This clonotype was seen more than once but under ten times. The chain uses TRBV6-2 or TRBV6-3 and TRBJ1-5; D remains ambiguous. The CDR3 extends over 15 amino acids. CDR1 and CDR2 from the germline V gene are MNHEY and SVGEGT. Deletions cut 1 base from V and 2 bases from J, with 9 bases between. The DNA for the CDR3 is TGTGCCAGCAGTTACTTCCGAACGCGCAATCAGCCCCAGCATTTT. Translation: CASSYFRTRNQPQHF.

This clonotype was counted between two and nine times. The V call is TRBV20-1, the J call TRBJ2-7; no clear D. CDR1 DFQATT and CDR2 SNEGSKA come from the germline V gene (reference sequence). The length of the CDR3 is 11 residues. The ends were cut back, 6 bases at V and 5 bases at J, with 11 bases in the middle. In nucleotides, the CDR3 is TGCAGTGCCACGTCACCGAACGAGCAGTACTTC. Translation gives CSATSPNEQYF.

The table lists this clonotype with a few counts. The CDR3 nucleotides are TGCAGTGCTGGTAGCGGGGCCACAGGCAACATTCAGTACTTC. Translation: CSAGSGATGNIQYF. The rearrangement joins TRBV20-1 to TRBJ2-4, with 8 nucleotides matching TRBD2. The germline CDR1 and CDR2 sequences are DFQATT and SNEGSKA (reference sequence). The V gene end was trimmed by 5 bases and the J gene end by 7 bases; junction bases not matched to a gene: 10. This CDR3 is 14 amino acids long.

Concerning this clonotype: The limits of the CDR3 on the DNA are not certain, so only TCRdb's listed CDR3 is given. The rearrangement links TRBV20-1 to TRBJ2-2; the D call TRBD2 from the table was never checked on the DNA. Germline loops: CDR1 DFQATT, CDR2 SNEGSKA (reference sequence). Both ends counted, the CDR3 spans 17 residues. The CDR3 protein is CSARDWASGTNTGELSF.

V and J are TRBV24-1 and TRBJ2-5; 13 bases align to TRBD2. CDR1 is KGHDR, CDR2 SFDVKD, per germline. The CDR3 totals 16 residues. Trimming cost V 3 bases and J 2 bases; bases outside gene matches: 2. The CDR3 loop reads CATSDTGLAGQETQYF. CDR3 bases: TGTGCCACCAGTGATACGGGACTAGCGGGGCAAGAGACCCAGTACTTC.

This chain connects TRBV20-1 to TRBJ1-6; D perhaps matches TRBD1 (6 bases). V was pared by 5 bases and J by 6 bases, with 14 bases between. CDR1 is DFQATT, CDR2 SNEGSKA, per germline (reference sequence). The CDR3 consists of 14 residues. CDR3 nucleotide sequence: TGCAGTGCTTTAAAGGACAGCGCTAATTCACCCCTCCACTTT. It codes for CSALKDSANSPLHF.

This clonotype was detected once. The chain carries TRBV18 and TRBJ2-7, with TRBD2 matching 11 bases. Germline CDR1 reads KGHSH; CDR2 reads LQKENI. The CDR3 spans 16 residues. Germline trimming cut 6 bases from V and 0 bases from J; bases unmatched to any gene: 7. CDR3 DNA sequence: TGTGCCAGCTCCCTTGGACTAGCGGGCATCTCCTACGAGCAGTACTTC. It is translated as CASSLGLAGISYEQYF.

The CDR3 protein is CASSWGLAGPDTQYF. The CDR3 nucleotides are TGTGCCAGCAGCTGGGGACTAGCGGGACCAGATACGCAGTATTTT. V usage is TRBV7-2 and J usage is TRBJ2-3; 13 nucleotides line up with TRBD2. Germline V gene data show CDR1 as SGHTA and CDR2 as FQGNSA. Unmatched junction bases numbered 2, after V lost 4 bases and J lost 4 bases. CDR3 length: 15 amino acids.

The V call is TRBV6-1, the J call TRBJ1-6; TRBD1 might be the D (5 bases). Germline CDR1 is MNHNS and CDR2 is SASEGT. With 5 bases removed from V and 9 bases from J, the gap between germline ends came to 11 bases. The CDR3 runs 13 residues. CDR3 nucleotides: TGTGCCAGCAGTCGACAGAGAGGTTCACCCCTCCACTTT. As protein: CASSRQRGSPLHF.